These 6 T cell receptor beta chains came from one sample sequenced in a study of cytomegalovirus exposure and HLA in healthy donors. It was with 60 Vbeta and 13 Jbeta primers that the PCR ran. Using immunoSEQ multiplex PCR, the repertoire was profiled, and TCRdb retains in-frame clones only, with some absent. Of about 190,000 clones listed, just under 75% are singletons. The sequencing sample was made of PBMCs. These receptor sequences come from a man younger than 40 in good health and CMV-seropositive.

The gene calls are TRBV7-2 and TRBJ1-5; 7 nucleotides line up with TRBD1. The CDR3 runs to 15 residues. After removal of 0 bases from V and 4 bases from J, the junction contained 3 bases not matched to a gene. Germline V gives CDR1 SGHTA, CDR2 FQGNSA. This CDR3 reads CASSLAGTANQPQHF. CDR3 DNA: TGTGCCAGCAGCTTAGCCGGGACAGCAAATCAGCCCCAGCATTTT.

The V gene is TRBV11-2, the J gene TRBJ2-7; 12 bases match TRBD1. The junction had 3 bases not matched to a gene; V was cut back by 1 base and J by 5 bases. Germline assignment: CDR1 SGHAT and CDR2 FQNNGV. The CDR3 totals 15 residues. CDR3 sequence reads: CASSLAGQGANEQYF. CDR3 in DNA: TGTGCCAGCAGCTTAGCGGGACAGGGGGCCAACGAGCAGTACTTC.

The rearrangement joins TRBV29-1 to TRBJ1-2, with TRBD1 matching 12 bases. In germline, CDR1 is SQVTM, CDR2 ANQGSEA. The CDR3 is 13 residues long. V lost 5 bases, J lost 8 bases, and 6 bases stayed unmatched. The CDR3 sequence is CSVRGQGAQGYTF. CDR3 bases: TGCAGCGTTAGGGGACAGGGGGCCCAAGGCTACACCTTC. Combining the CDR3 with reference TRBV29-1 and TRBJ1-2 gives the whole variable domain SAVISQKPSRDICQRGTSLTIQCQVDSQVTMMFWYRQQPGQSLTLIATANQGSEATYESGFVIDKFPISRPNLTFSTLTVSNMSPEDSSIYLCSVRGQGAQGYTFGSGTRLTVV.

The chain combines TRBV14 with TRBJ2-3, with TRBD2 identical over 7 bases. CDR1 SGHDN and CDR2 FVKESK come from the germline V gene. V was clipped by 0 bases and J by 3 bases; unmatched bases: 15. The CDR3 length is 19 residues. The CDR3 region is CASSQDLYVRDYQTDTQYF. Written as DNA, the CDR3 is TGTGCCAGCAGCCAAGACCTGTATGTCCGGGACTACCAGACAGATACGCAGTATTTT.

The CDR3 loop reads CASSPPVQGSEQYF. The CDR3 bases are TGTGCCAGCAGCCCCCCAGTACAGGGTTCCGAGCAGTACTTC. V is TRBV7-9 and J is TRBJ2-7; tentatively, D is TRBD1 (6 bases). Germline assignment: CDR1 SEHNR and CDR2 FQNEAQ (reference sequence). V shed 5 bases and J shed 6 bases, with 17 bases lying between them. This CDR3 comprises 14 residues.

This clone was seen a few times. This chain joins TRBV18 and TRBJ2-3, with TRBD2 identical over 7 bases. The ends lost 2 bases at V and 6 bases at J; junction bases unmatched: 17. The CDR3 totals 18 residues. Germline values: CDR1 KGHSH, CDR2 LQKENI. CDR3 DNA sequence: TGTGCCAGCTCACCATCCTTGCGGCTAGCGGAACCTCACGATACGCAGTATTTT. Its protein product is CASSPSLRLAEPHDTQYF.